The 20 T cell receptor beta chains presented below share a single source sample, sequenced in a study of T cells after somatic rescue of genetic block. This table comes from immunoSEQ multiplex PCR, and its TCRdb copy is limited to in-frame clones, with some not included. The data hold about 15,000 clones, with more than 65% observed a single time. The sequencing sample was made of peripheral blood mononuclear cells (PBMCs). Receptors originate from a boy aged 5-17 years.

This clone was seen just once. This chain connects TRBV5-6 to TRBJ1-6; TRBD1 aligns across 9 bases. The CDR3 has 19 amino acids. Germline CDR1 and CDR2: SGHDT and YYEEEE. Trimming took 6 bases from V and 7 from J; bases not matched to a gene: 20. The CDR3 loop is CASNLRANRGRRRNSPLHF. The CDR3 nucleotides read TGTGCCAGCAACCTACGAGCCAACAGGGGGCGCCGAAGGAATTCACCCCTCCACTTT.

This sequence joins TRBV6-1 and TRBJ1-2; D is undetermined. This CDR3 comprises 13 residues. Germline V gene sequence: CDR1 MNHNS, CDR2 SASEGT. The germline V and J ends were trimmed by 5 bases and 4 bases, with 11 bases remaining between them. DNA for the CDR3: TGTGCCAGCAGTTCTCCCACTAGCTATGGCTACACCTTC. This translates into CASSSPTSYGYTF.

The chain is built from TRBV5-4 and TRBJ2-5, with 10 bases lining up with TRBD1. CDR1 and CDR2 from the germline V gene are SGHNT and YYREEE (reference sequence). V shed 0 bases and J 5 bases; nucleotides not matched to a gene: 7. This CDR3 region has 16 residues. CDR3 in DNA: TGTGCCAGCAGCTTGGCTCCGACAGGGGGCAGGGAGACCCAGTACTTC. This translates into CASSLAPTGGRETQYF.

The chain uses TRBV19 and TRBJ1-6, with 7 positions matching TRBD1. Germline CDR1 and CDR2: LNHDA and SQIVND (reference sequence). This CDR3 has 14 residues. Trimming removed 9 bases from V and 10 bases from J; junction bases left unmatched: 12. CDR3 nucleotide sequence: TGTGCCAGCCAACAGGGGACCATTCGATCACCCCTCCACTTT. This gives the protein CASQQGTIRSPLHF.

The V gene is TRBV5-1, the J gene TRBJ2-1; perhaps TRBD1 as D (6 bases). This CDR3 contains 16 residues. The V gene's germline CDR1 is SGHRS and CDR2 YFSETQ. Deletions cut 3 bases from V and 5 bases from J, with 18 bases between. This chain's CDR3 is CASSSYTGYSDNEQFF. The CDR3 region has the DNA TGCGCCAGCAGCTCTTATACAGGGTATAGCGACAATGAGCAGTTCTTC.

This clone occurred a few times. V gene TRBV7-3 combines with J gene TRBJ1-2; D is uncertain. Germline V gene sequence: CDR1 SGHTA, CDR2 FQGTGA. The V gene lost 4 bases and the J gene lost 4 bases, with 19 bases spanning the gap. The CDR3 loop spans 16 amino acids. DNA for the CDR3: TGTGCCAGCAGCTCCTCTCAGTGGGCTCCCAGCTATGGCTACACCTTC. Translation: CASSSSQWAPSYGYTF. The entire variable domain, with the rest obtained from reference TRBV7-3 and TRBJ1-2, is as follows: GAGVSQTPSNKVTEKGKYVELRCDPISGHTALYWYRQSLGQGPEFLIYFQGTGAADDSGLPNDRFFAVRPEGSVSTLKIQRTERGDSAVYLCASSSSQWAPSYGYTFGSGTRLTVV.

V and J are TRBV29-1 and TRBJ2-6; possibly TRBD1 or TRBD2 for D (5 bases each). The CDR3 runs to 18 residues. Per germline, CDR1 SQVTM and CDR2 ANQGSEA. V was shortened by 2 bases and J by 0 bases, with 17 bases between the two germline ends. In DNA form, the CDR3 reads TGCAGCGTTGAAACACCACGGTGGGGGATCTCTGGGGCCAACGTCCTGACTTTC. Translated: CSVETPRWGISGANVLTF.

DNA of the CDR3: TGTGCCAGCAGTTACTCGGGGGGAGGGATGGGGACTGAAGCTTTCTTT. Its protein product is CASSYSGGGMGTEAFF. This sequence joins TRBV6-6 and TRBJ1-1; the D gene is possibly TRBD1 (5 bases). Deletions cut 0 bases from V and 5 bases from J, with 16 bases between. The CDR3 sequence is 16 residues long. CDR1 MNHNY and CDR2 SVGAGI come from the germline V gene (reference sequence).

This clone showed up just once. The V call is TRBV9, the J call TRBJ1-4, with TRBD1 matching over 8 bases. Per the germline V gene, CDR1 is SGDLS and CDR2 is YYNGEE. The CDR3 loop spans 15 amino acids. Unmatched junction bases numbered 2, after V lost 3 bases and J lost 1 base. The DNA of the CDR3 is TGTGCCAGCAGCGCTGGACAGGGAACTAATGAAAAACTGTTTTTT. Protein: CASSAGQGTNEKLFF. The whole variable domain, filled in from reference TRBV9 and TRBJ1-4, reads DSGVTQTPKHLITATGQRVTLRCSPRSGDLSVYWYQQSLDQGLQFLIQYYNGEERAKGNILERFSAQQFPDLHSELNLSSLELGDSALYFCASSAGQGTNEKLFFGSGTQLSVL.

The chain combines TRBV28 with TRBJ2-7; 7 nucleotides match TRBD2. Germline trimming cut 2 bases from V and 3 bases from J; bases unmatched to any gene: 4. The V gene's germline CDR1 is MDHEN and CDR2 SYDVKM. This CDR3 has 14 amino acids. The CDR3 region is CASSLTSDYYEQYF. The CDR3 DNA reads as TGTGCCAGCAGTTTAACTAGCGACTACTACGAGCAGTACTTC.

The chain recombines TRBV18 with TRBJ2-1; 8 bases match TRBD1. The germline V gene has CDR1 KGHSH and CDR2 LQKENI. CDR3 length equals 15 residues. The junction had 7 bases not matched to a gene; V was cut back by 5 bases and J by 4 bases. The CDR3 DNA sequence: TGTGCCAGCTCAGAGACAGGGGTAATTTACAATGAGCAGTTCTTC. Protein product: CASSETGVIYNEQFF. Full variable domain (outside the CDR3, taken from reference TRBV18 and TRBJ2-1): NAGVMQNPRHLVRRRGQEARLRCSPMKGHSHVYWYRQLPEEGLKFMVYLQKENIIDESGMPKERFSAEFPKEGPSILRIQQVVRGDSAAYFCASSETGVIYNEQFFGPGTRLTVL.

This clone was recorded only once. The genes are TRBV19 and TRBJ1-1; 9 bases line up with TRBD1. CDR1 and CDR2 (germline): LNHDA, SQIVND (reference sequence). CDR3 length: 14 residues. V shed 6 bases, J shed 3 bases, and the junction held 5 bases outside the gene matches. The CDR3 DNA follows: TGTGCCAGTAGGCCCGGGACAGGGTACACTGAAGCTTTCTTT. Residues: CASRPGTGYTEAFF.

The genes are TRBV5-1 and TRBJ2-5, with TRBD1 identical over 8 bases. This CDR3 region has 12 residues. CDR1 and CDR2 (germline): SGHRS, YFSETQ. CDR3 DNA sequence: TGCTTGGACAGGGCGCTTGTAGAGACCCAGTACTTC. This codes for CLDRALVETQYF.

The rearrangement uses TRBV9 and TRBJ2-1, with D perhaps matching TRBD2 (5 bases). Germline V gives CDR1 SGDLS, CDR2 YYNGEE. Trimming took 0 bases from V and 4 from J, leaving 11 bases between them. This CDR3 spans 15 amino acids. DNA for the CDR3: TGTGCCAGCAGCGTAGGCGGGCGTTATTACAATGAGCAGTTCTTC. Its translation is CASSVGGRYYNEQFF.

The V gene is TRBV10-3, the J gene TRBJ2-7, with TRBD1 identical over 8 bases. Germline CDR1 reads ENHRY; CDR2 reads SYGVKD. After removal of 3 bases from V and 2 bases from J, the junction contained 3 bases not matched to a gene. This CDR3 is built from 14 residues. The CDR3, as DNA: TGTGCCATCAGTGACGGGGGACAGGCCTACGAGCAGTACTTC. Translated: CAISDGGQAYEQYF.

The chain combines TRBV5-6 with TRBJ2-3, with TRBD2 identical over 9 bases. Per germline, CDR1 SGHDT and CDR2 YYEEEE. V was clipped by 2 bases and J by 4 bases; unmatched bases: 8. The CDR3 runs to 16 residues. In DNA form, the CDR3 reads TGTGCCAGCAGCTTCGGGGCGGGAGGGCCGGCAGATACGCAGTATTTT. Protein: CASSFGAGGPADTQYF.

The CDR3 here is CASSYSQGSGNTIYF. The CDR3 nucleotides are TGTGCCAGCAGTTACTCGCAGGGCTCTGGAAACACCATATATTTT. The chain couples TRBV6-6 to TRBJ1-3; TRBD1 is a possible D gene (5 bases). Germline V gene lookup returns CDR1 MNHNY and CDR2 SVGAGI (reference sequence). The CDR3 runs 15 residues. V shed 0 bases and J shed 0 bases, with 6 bases lying between them.

The chain recombines TRBV14 with TRBJ1-2; unclear D gene. CDR1 SGHDN and CDR2 FVKESK come from the germline V gene. This CDR3 is built from 13 residues. With 5 bases removed from V and 4 bases from J, the gap between germline ends came to 11 bases. The chain's CDR3 is CASSALGSYGYTF. DNA for the CDR3: TGTGCCAGCAGCGCTTTAGGCAGCTATGGCTACACCTTC.

The gene calls are TRBV18 and TRBJ2-1, with D possibly matching TRBD2 (6 bases). V was cut by 6 bases and J by 6 bases, with 15 bases left in between. Germline V gene data show CDR1 as KGHSH and CDR2 as LQKENI. The CDR3 has 14 residues. The DNA for the CDR3 is TGTGCCAGCTCCCCGGGACTCCGTAGCAATGAGCAGTTCTTC. Protein sequence: CASSPGLRSNEQFF.

V is TRBV28 and J is TRBJ2-4, with D maybe TRBD1 (5 bases). Trimming shortened V by 0 bases and J by 14 bases, and 8 bases separated the two germline ends. CDR3 length equals 11 residues. Germline V gene lookup returns CDR1 MDHEN and CDR2 SYDVKM. In DNA form, the CDR3 reads TGTGCCAGCAGTTTATGGAGGACAAAGTACTTC. Protein sequence: CASSLWRTKYF.